Listed here are 30 T cell receptor beta chains from one sample, sequenced in a study of blood T cell repertoires in COVID-19. Profiling relied on immunoSEQ multiplex PCR, and the TCRdb table lists in-frame clones only, not all of them. This table holds approximately 160,000 clones, more than 75% found once. Sequencing was carried out using peripheral blood. Every receptor here comes from a man in his 60s with active or convalescent COVID-19.

This clone occurred once. The chain combines TRBV2 with TRBJ2-7, with D maybe TRBD2 (6 bases). The CDR3 is 15 residues long. Trimming cost V 4 bases and J 0 bases, with 13 bases left between them. The germline gives CDR1 SNHLY, CDR2 FYNNEI. CDR3: CASSGGSGLSYEQYF. The CDR3 DNA reads as TGTGCCAGCAGTGGAGGAAGCGGGCTCTCCTACGAGCAGTACTTC.

The genes are TRBV13 and TRBJ2-3; D is undetermined. V gave up 5 bases and J gave up 2 bases, with 14 bases separating them. CDR3 length: 15 amino acids. CDR1 and CDR2 (germline): PRHDT, FYEKMQ (reference sequence). This chain's CDR3 is CASSLRVTFTDTQYF. The CDR3 bases are TGTGCCAGCAGCCTCCGGGTTACCTTCACAGATACGCAGTATTTT.

The rearrangement joins TRBV3-1 (or the pseudogene TRBV3-2) to TRBJ1-2; perhaps TRBD1 as D (6 bases). V lost 0 bases and J 4 bases, leaving 12 bases between the germline ends. The CDR3 spans 15 residues. The germline gives CDR1 LGHDT, CDR2 YNNKEL (reference sequence). The CDR3 reads CASSQDPGQTYGYTF. DNA for the CDR3: TGTGCCAGCAGCCAAGACCCAGGACAGACCTATGGCTACACCTTC.

The chain links TRBV5-1 to TRBJ1-2, with unresolved D. The CDR3 covers 11 residues. Trimming left V 4 bases short and J 9 bases short, with 10 bases between. The germline V gene has CDR1 SGHRS and CDR2 YFSETQ. CDR3 sequence (DNA): TGCGCCAGCAGCCGGGGAGACAGCTACACCTTC. It codes for CASSRGDSYTF.

This clone was observed a handful of times. Written as DNA, the CDR3 is TGTGCCAGCAGCTACGGACTAGCGGGTTATTACGAGCAGTACTTC. As protein: CASSYGLAGYYEQYF. The V gene is TRBV6-5, the J gene TRBJ2-7; 11 nucleotides line up with TRBD2. CDR1 is MNHEY and CDR2 is SVGAGI in the germline V gene. The V and J ends lost 6 bases and 4 bases, in that order; junction bases with no gene match: 8. The CDR3 sequence is 15 residues long.

The gene calls are TRBV2 and TRBJ1-1; no firm D call. Trimming took off 7 bases at V and 4 bases at J, with 19 bases between the two ends. The CDR3 spans 15 residues. Germline V lookup: CDR1 SNHLY, CDR2 FYNNEI. The CDR3 spells CASTPGSDGSTEAFF. CDR3 coding DNA: TGTGCCAGCACCCCTGGGTCCGATGGGAGCACTGAAGCTTTCTTT.

The chain carries TRBV5-1 and TRBJ2-1; D gene unclear. Germline CDR1 SGHRS, CDR2 YFSETQ. Trimming took 1 base from V and 7 from J, leaving 9 bases between them. The CDR3 consists of 13 residues. CDR3 DNA sequence: TGCGCCAGCAGCTTGTCCCCCTTGAATGAGCAGTTCTTC. Amino acid sequence: CASSLSPLNEQFF.

A few counts support this clone. The chain uses TRBV10-1 and TRBJ2-3; maybe TRBD1 (5 bases). This CDR3 comprises 16 residues. In germline, CDR1 is WNHNN, CDR2 SYGVQD (reference sequence). Trimming shortened V by 3 bases and J by 2 bases, and 15 bases separated the two germline ends. This CDR3 reads CASSESGQVFTDTQYF. CDR3 sequence (DNA): TGCGCCAGCAGTGAATCAGGACAAGTATTCACAGATACGCAGTATTTT.

The genes are TRBV11-2 and TRBJ2-7; TRBD2 matches at 7 bases. CDR1 and CDR2 from the germline V gene are SGHAT and FQNNGV. The V and J ends lost 3 bases and 3 bases, in that order; junction bases with no gene match: 8. This CDR3 region has 15 residues. The chain's CDR3 is CASSLYVTSYYEQYF. The CDR3 DNA reads as TGTGCCAGCAGCTTGTATGTGACTAGCTACTACGAGCAGTACTTC.

The chain links TRBV5-1 to TRBJ1-2; 7 bases match TRBD1. V dropped 4 bases and J dropped 4; count of bases not matched to a gene: 13. Germline values: CDR1 SGHRS, CDR2 YFSETQ. CDR3 length equals 16 residues. CDR3 bases: TGCGCCAGCAGCACCGGACAGGCGGAATGGGTCTATGGCTACACCTTC. Translated: CASSTGQAEWVYGYTF.

The rearrangement links TRBV5-6 to TRBJ2-2; 8 nucleotides match TRBD2. V gave up 4 bases and J gave up 5 bases; unmatched junction bases: 10. This CDR3 contains 16 residues. From germline, CDR1 is SGHDT and CDR2 YYEEEE. CDR3 nucleotides: TGTGCCAGCAGCATGGTTGCCGGGACTAGGACCGGGGAGCTGTTTTTT. It specifies CASSMVAGTRTGELFF.

This clone was seen once. The V and J genes are TRBV6-5 and TRBJ1-1; D remains unclear. CDR3 length equals 13 residues. V was pared by 3 bases and J by 1 base, with 6 bases between. Per the germline V gene, CDR1 is MNHEY and CDR2 is SVGAGI. CDR3 protein: CASSYQSNTEAFF. The CDR3 region has the DNA TGTGCCAGCAGTTATCAGTCGAACACTGAAGCTTTCTTT.

V and J are TRBV28 and TRBJ1-1, with a tentative D call TRBD1 (6 bases). Germline loops: CDR1 MDHEN, CDR2 SYDVKM. V lost 6 bases to trimming and J lost 2 bases, with 10 bases between them. The CDR3 spans 13 residues. The CDR3 DNA reads as TGTGCCAGCAGCAGGGGTGTAAACACTGAAGCTTTCTTT. Translation: CASSRGVNTEAFF.

This clone was seen only a few times. The gene calls are TRBV7-9 and TRBJ2-7; 9 bases match TRBD1. V was clipped by 5 bases and J by 2 bases; unmatched bases: 7. Germline CDR1 SEHNR, CDR2 FQNEAQ (reference sequence). There are 15 residues in the CDR3. CDR3 DNA sequence: TGTGCCAGCAGCCCGGGACAGGGAATCGCCTACGAGCAGTACTTC. This gives the protein CASSPGQGIAYEQYF.

The chain employs TRBV28 and TRBJ1-2; D is uncertain. Per the germline V gene, CDR1 is MDHEN and CDR2 is SYDVKM. The germline V and J ends were trimmed by 4 bases and 1 base, with 22 bases remaining between them. This CDR3 contains 18 residues. CDR3 sequence reads: CASSSGLMGSGGNYGYTF. CDR3 nucleotides: TGTGCCAGCAGTTCCGGGCTGATGGGGTCAGGAGGTAACTATGGCTACACCTTC.

This chain uses TRBV2 with TRBJ2-7; D is uncertain. Germline assignment: CDR1 SNHLY and CDR2 FYNNEI. Trimming took off 10 bases at V and 3 bases at J, with 22 bases between the two ends. The CDR3 has 15 residues. CDR3 sequence (DNA): TGTGCCATAAAAGACGGAGCGAGACTCGTCTACGAGCAGTACTTC. Residues: CAIKDGARLVYEQYF.

This clone was counted between two and nine times. This chain uses TRBV10-1 with TRBJ2-7, with a tentative D call TRBD2 (6 bases). V was shortened by 6 bases and J by 3 bases, with 15 bases between the two germline ends. CDR3 size: 14 residues. Germline V CDR1 and CDR2: WNHNN, SYGVQD (reference sequence). CDR3 coding DNA: TGCGCCAGCAGCACCGCGGGGAGCGGCTACGAGCAGTACTTC. Protein sequence: CASSTAGSGYEQYF.

This sequence joins TRBV5-4 and TRBJ2-3, with 10 bases identical to TRBD2. CDR1 and CDR2 from the germline V gene are SGHNT and YYREEE (reference sequence). V lost 5 bases to trimming and J lost 4 bases; unmatched junction nucleotides: 10. The CDR3 is made up of 16 amino acids. DNA for the CDR3: TGTGCCAGCAGACCTAGAGCGGGAGGGGTGGCAGATACGCAGTATTTT. Translated: CASRPRAGGVADTQYF.

This clone has just a few counts. The J gene is TRBJ1-1, the V gene TRBV5-6, with D perhaps matching TRBD1 (6 bases). Per germline, CDR1 SGHDT and CDR2 YYEEEE. Trimming stripped 5 bases from V and 0 bases from J, with 14 bases between. The CDR3 spans 15 residues. CDR3 in DNA: TGTGCCAGCAGACCTGACAGGCCCCTGAACACTGAAGCTTTCTTT. Its protein is CASRPDRPLNTEAFF.

The rearrangement links TRBV2 to TRBJ1-5; possible D gene TRBD1, 5 bases. The CDR3 is 11 residues long. The V end was cut by 6 bases, the J end by 11 bases, with 11 bases between. CDR1 is SNHLY, CDR2 FYNNEI, per germline. CDR3 nucleotide sequence: TGTGCCAGCAGGGGGGAGGGAACCCAGCATTTT. It codes for CASRGEGTQHF.

V gene TRBV4-1 combines with J gene TRBJ1-1, with TRBD1 matching 12 bases. This CDR3 comprises 21 residues. The trim removed 3 bases at V and 0 bases at J, leaving 17 bases unmatched. CDR1 and CDR2 from the germline V gene are MGHRA and YSYEKL. CDR3 loop: CASSQPLTGTGGLGVNTEAFF. CDR3 nucleotide sequence: TGCGCCAGCAGCCAGCCGTTAACCGGGACAGGGGGCCTTGGGGTGAACACTGAAGCTTTCTTT.

The rearrangement uses TRBV7-8 and TRBJ2-7, with TRBD2 matching over 7 bases. V trimming: 8 bases; J trimming: 3 bases; junction bases outside the gene matches: 7. Germline V gene lookup returns CDR1 SGHVS and CDR2 FQNEAQ. The CDR3 extends over 13 amino acids. CDR3 nucleotides: TGTGCCAGCGCCCGACGGGGGGTCTACGAGCAGTACTTC. Translating gives CASARRGVYEQYF.

The chain has TRBV12-3 or TRBV12-4 and TRBJ1-2; 8 bases are a match to TRBD1. CDR3 length: 11 amino acids. Trimming took 6 bases from V and 10 from J; bases not matched to a gene: 4. CDR3 nucleotides: TGTGCCAGCAGCCTGACAGGGGTCTACACCTTC. It is translated as CASSLTGVYTF.

This clone was seen a handful of times. The genes are TRBV28 and TRBJ1-6; 7 nucleotides line up with TRBD1. V was pared by 8 bases and J by 4 bases, with 8 bases of the junction left unmatched. The germline V gene encodes CDR1 MDHEN and CDR2 SYDVKM. This CDR3 contains 15 residues. CDR3 protein: CASRPGTAYNSPLHF. The CDR3 nucleotides read TGTGCCAGCCGACCCGGGACAGCATATAATTCACCCCTCCACTTT.

V usage is TRBV6-2 or TRBV6-3 and J usage is TRBJ1-5, with D tentatively TRBD1 (5 bases). The CDR3 is 14 amino acids. Germline assignment: CDR1 MNHEY and CDR2 SVGEGT. The germline V and J ends were trimmed by 6 bases and 2 bases, with 11 bases remaining between them. CDR3 residues: CASSRMTGNQPQHF. Written as DNA, the CDR3 is TGTGCCAGCAGCCGAATGACAGGCAATCAGCCCCAGCATTTT.

CDR3 residues: CSVPSRQGLSQYF. The CDR3 bases are TGCAGCGTTCCTTCCCGGCAGGGCCTAAGCCAGTACTTC. This chain joins TRBV29-1 and TRBJ2-5, with D tentatively TRBD1 (5 bases). Trimming removed 5 bases at V and 10 bases at J, with 20 bases between. This CDR3 contains 13 residues. Germline V gives CDR1 SQVTM, CDR2 ANQGSEA.

The J gene is TRBJ1-1, the V gene TRBV29-1; D gene unclear. The germline V and J ends were trimmed by 2 bases and 0 bases, with 7 bases remaining between them. CDR3 size: 13 residues. The germline V gene has CDR1 SQVTM and CDR2 ANQGSEA. The CDR3 DNA follows: TGCAGCGTTGAAAGGGAGCTGAACACTGAAGCTTTCTTT. It translates to CSVERELNTEAFF.

The chain has TRBV18 and TRBJ1-3; weak D call: TRBD1 (6 bases). Trimming stripped 3 bases from V and 4 bases from J, with 13 bases between. CDR1 is KGHSH and CDR2 is LQKENI in the germline V gene. This CDR3 comprises 15 residues. The CDR3 DNA reads as TGTGCCAGCTCACCGCCGGGACAATCCGGAAACACCATATATTTT. Its translation is CASSPPGQSGNTIYF.

The chain joins TRBV18 to TRBJ1-2, with D possibly matching TRBD1 (6 bases). The CDR3 is made up of 14 amino acids. Trimming shortened V by 7 bases and J by 2 bases, and 14 bases separated the two germline ends. Germline V gene lookup returns CDR1 KGHSH and CDR2 LQKENI. DNA of the CDR3: TGTGCCAGCTGGGACAAGAGGAGAAACTATGGCTACACCTTC. Its protein is CASWDKRRNYGYTF.

The V gene is TRBV3-1 (or the pseudogene TRBV3-2), the J gene TRBJ1-2; 11 bases fit TRBD1. V shed 2 bases and J 8 bases; nucleotides not matched to a gene: 16. Germline CDR1 LGHDT, CDR2 YNNKEL (reference sequence). This CDR3 comprises 18 residues. The CDR3 DNA reads TGTGCCAGCAGCCAATCAACCTCCCGGGACAGGGGGTTTCGAGGCTACACCTTC. The encoded protein is CASSQSTSRDRGFRGYTF.